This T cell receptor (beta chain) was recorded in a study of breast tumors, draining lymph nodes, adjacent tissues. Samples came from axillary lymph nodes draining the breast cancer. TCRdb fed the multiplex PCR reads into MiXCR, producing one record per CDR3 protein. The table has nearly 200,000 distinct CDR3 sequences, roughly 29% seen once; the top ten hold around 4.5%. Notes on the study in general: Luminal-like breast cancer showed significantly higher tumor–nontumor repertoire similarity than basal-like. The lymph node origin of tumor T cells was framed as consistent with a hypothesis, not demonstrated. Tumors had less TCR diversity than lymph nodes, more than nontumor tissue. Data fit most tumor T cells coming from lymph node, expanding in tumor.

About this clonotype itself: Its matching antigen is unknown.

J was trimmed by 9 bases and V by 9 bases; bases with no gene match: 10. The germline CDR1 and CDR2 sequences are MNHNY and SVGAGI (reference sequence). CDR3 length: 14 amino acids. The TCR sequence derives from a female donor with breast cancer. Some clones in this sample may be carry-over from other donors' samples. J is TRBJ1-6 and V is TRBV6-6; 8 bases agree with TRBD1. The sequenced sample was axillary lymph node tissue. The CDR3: CASNLGQGSSPLHF. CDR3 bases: TGTGCCAGTAATCTCGGACAGGGAAGTTCACCCCTCCACTTT.